A single sample is the source of the 6 T cell receptor beta chains below, sequenced in a study of Ad26.COV2.S vaccination and SARS-CoV-2 variants. Some clones are missing from TCRdb's copy, which holds only in-frame ones; the method was immunoSEQ multiplex PCR. The sample has about 180,000 clones; around 88% are singletons. This specimen was peripheral blood, taken after recovery from COVID-19. Every receptor here comes from a human donor who had recovered from COVID-19.

The chain uses TRBV9 and TRBJ2-6; perhaps TRBD2 as D (5 bases). Per the germline V gene, CDR1 is SGDLS and CDR2 is YYNGEE. Trimming cost V 4 bases and J 4 bases, with 15 bases left between them. The CDR3 runs to 16 residues. CDR3 amino acids: CASSLTPGSGANVLTF. CDR3 nucleotide sequence: TGTGCCAGCAGCCTAACTCCGGGATCCGGGGCCAACGTCCTGACTTTC. Full variable domain (missing parts from reference TRBV9 and TRBJ2-6): DSGVTQTPKHLITATGQRVTLRCSPRSGDLSVYWYQQSLDQGLQFLIQYYNGEERAKGNILERFSAQQFPDLHSELNLSSLELGDSALYFCASSLTPGSGANVLTFGAGSRLTVL.

This clone came up many times. V is TRBV6-2 or TRBV6-3 and J is TRBJ1-1, with a tentative D call TRBD1 (6 bases). Germline CDR1 reads MNHEY; CDR2 reads SVGEGT. The length of the CDR3 is 11 residues. V shed 5 bases and J shed 11 bases, with 12 bases lying between them. As DNA, the CDR3 is TGTGCCAGCAGTCACGGACAGCAGGCTTTCTTT. Amino acid sequence: CASSHGQQAFF.

This rearrangement joins TRBV3-1 (or the pseudogene TRBV3-2) to TRBJ2-7; tentative D call: TRBD1 (6 bases). Germline CDR1 is LGHDT and CDR2 is YNNKEL (reference sequence). CDR3 size: 13 residues. Trimming took 4 bases from V and 4 from J, leaving 11 bases between them. The CDR3 loop is CASSLQGQYEQYF. As DNA, the CDR3 is TGTGCCAGCAGCCTTCAGGGGCAATACGAGCAGTACTTC.

This clone was counted only a few times. The genes are TRBV11-3 and TRBJ2-2, with 8 bases matching TRBD2. CDR1 and CDR2 from the germline V gene are SGHNT and YENEEA. J lost 2 bases, V lost 5 bases, and 7 bases had no gene match. The CDR3 loop spans 16 amino acids. The CDR3 loop reads CASSGRTSSNTGELFF. The CDR3 nucleotides are TGTGCCAGCAGCGGACGGACTAGCTCCAACACCGGGGAGCTGTTTTTT.

The rearrangement links TRBV7-2 to TRBJ2-3; TRBD2 agrees at 15 bases. Germline CDR1 SGHTA, CDR2 FQGNSA. Unmatched junction bases numbered 8, after V lost 3 bases and J lost 1 base. This CDR3 has 19 residues. CDR3 sequence reads: CASSFIPGLAGGGTDTQYF. In nucleotides, the CDR3 is TGTGCCAGCAGCTTCATTCCGGGACTAGCGGGAGGTGGCACAGATACGCAGTATTTT. The full variable domain, completed using reference TRBV7-2 and TRBJ2-3, is GAGVSQSPSNKVTEKGKDVELRCDPISGHTALYWYRQSLGQGLEFLIYFQGNSAPDKSGLPSDRFSAERTGGSVSTLTIQRTQQEDSAVYLCASSFIPGLAGGGTDTQYFGPGTRLTVL.

This clone was observed a single time. V gene TRBV5-1 combines with J gene TRBJ1-1; no clear D. The CDR3 extends over 15 amino acids. The germline V and J ends were trimmed by 0 bases and 4 bases, with 13 bases remaining between them. Germline CDR1 and CDR2: SGHRS and YFSETQ. The CDR3 DNA sequence: TGCGCCAGCAGCTTGGCCGTGGGCGCAGGCACTGAAGCTTTCTTT. Its protein product is CASSLAVGAGTEAFF.